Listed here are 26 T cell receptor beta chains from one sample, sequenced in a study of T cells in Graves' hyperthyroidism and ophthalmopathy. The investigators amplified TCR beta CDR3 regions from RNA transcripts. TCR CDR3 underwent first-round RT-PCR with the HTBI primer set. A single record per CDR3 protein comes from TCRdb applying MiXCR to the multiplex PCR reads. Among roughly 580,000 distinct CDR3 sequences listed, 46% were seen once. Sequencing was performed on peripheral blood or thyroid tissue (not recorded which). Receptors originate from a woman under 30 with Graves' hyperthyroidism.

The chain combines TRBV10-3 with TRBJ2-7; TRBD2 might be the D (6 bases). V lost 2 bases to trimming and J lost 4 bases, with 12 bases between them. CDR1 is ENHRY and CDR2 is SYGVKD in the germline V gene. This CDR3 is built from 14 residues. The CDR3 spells CAISEGVGGYEQYF. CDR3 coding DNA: TGTGCCATCAGTGAGGGCGTCGGGGGTTACGAGCAGTACTTC.

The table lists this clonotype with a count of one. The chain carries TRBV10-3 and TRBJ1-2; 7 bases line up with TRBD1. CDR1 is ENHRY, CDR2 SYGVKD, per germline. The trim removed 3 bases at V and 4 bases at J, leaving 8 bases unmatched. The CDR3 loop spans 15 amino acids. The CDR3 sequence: CAISESSWTGYGYTF. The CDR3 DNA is TGTGCCATCAGTGAATCCAGCTGGACAGGCTATGGCTACACCTTC.

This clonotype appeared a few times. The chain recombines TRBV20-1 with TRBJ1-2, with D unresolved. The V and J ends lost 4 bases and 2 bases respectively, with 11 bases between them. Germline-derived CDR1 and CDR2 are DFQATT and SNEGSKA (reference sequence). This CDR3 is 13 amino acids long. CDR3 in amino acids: CSAKRDVNYGYTF. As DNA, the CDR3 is TGCAGTGCTAAACGAGATGTCAACTATGGCTACACCTTC.

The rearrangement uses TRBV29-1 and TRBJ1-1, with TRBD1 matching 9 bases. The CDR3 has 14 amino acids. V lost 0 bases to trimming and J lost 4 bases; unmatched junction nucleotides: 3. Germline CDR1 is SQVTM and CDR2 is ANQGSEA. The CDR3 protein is CSVEDADRGTEAFF. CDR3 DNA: TGCAGCGTTGAAGACGCGGACAGGGGCACTGAAGCTTTCTTT.

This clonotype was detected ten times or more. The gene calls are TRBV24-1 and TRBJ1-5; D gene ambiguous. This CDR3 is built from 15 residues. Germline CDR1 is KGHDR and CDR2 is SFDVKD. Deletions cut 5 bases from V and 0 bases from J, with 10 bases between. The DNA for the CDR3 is TGTGCCACCAGTGCCTCGGGGTATAGCAATCAGCCCCAGCATTTT. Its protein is CATSASGYSNQPQHF.

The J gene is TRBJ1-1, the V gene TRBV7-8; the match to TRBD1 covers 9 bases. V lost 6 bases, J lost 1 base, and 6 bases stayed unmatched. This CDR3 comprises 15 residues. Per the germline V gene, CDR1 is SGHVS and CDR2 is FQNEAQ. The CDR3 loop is CASRKRDRENTEAFF. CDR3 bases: TGTGCCAGCAGAAAACGGGACAGGGAGAACACTGAAGCTTTCTTT.

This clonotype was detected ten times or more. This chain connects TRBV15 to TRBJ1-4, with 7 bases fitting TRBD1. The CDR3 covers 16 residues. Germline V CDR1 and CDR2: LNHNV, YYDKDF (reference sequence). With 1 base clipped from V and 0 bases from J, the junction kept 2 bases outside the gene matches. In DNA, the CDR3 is TGTGCCACCAGCAGAGGAAGGGGGCCAACTAATGAAAAACTGTTTTTT. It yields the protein CATSRGRGPTNEKLFF. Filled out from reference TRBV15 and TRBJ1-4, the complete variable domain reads DAMVIQNPRYQVTQFGKPVTLSCSQTLNHNVMYWYQQKSSQAPKLLFHYYDKDFNNEADTPDNFQSRRPNTSFCFLDIRSPGLGDTAMYLCATSRGRGPTNEKLFFGSGTQLSVL.

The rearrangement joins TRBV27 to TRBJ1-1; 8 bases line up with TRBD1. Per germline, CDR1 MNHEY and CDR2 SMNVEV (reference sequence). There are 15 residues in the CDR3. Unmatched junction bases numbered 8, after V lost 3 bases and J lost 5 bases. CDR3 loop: CASSFVGTGGTEAFF. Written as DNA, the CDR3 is TGTGCCAGCAGTTTCGTTGGGACAGGTGGGACTGAAGCTTTCTTT.

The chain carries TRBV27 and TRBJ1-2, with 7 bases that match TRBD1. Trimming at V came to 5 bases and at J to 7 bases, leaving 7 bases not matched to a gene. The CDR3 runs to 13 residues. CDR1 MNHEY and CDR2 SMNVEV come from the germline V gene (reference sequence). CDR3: CASSKGGGGGYTF. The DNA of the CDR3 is TGTGCCAGCAGTAAAGGGGGCGGAGGTGGCTACACCTTC.

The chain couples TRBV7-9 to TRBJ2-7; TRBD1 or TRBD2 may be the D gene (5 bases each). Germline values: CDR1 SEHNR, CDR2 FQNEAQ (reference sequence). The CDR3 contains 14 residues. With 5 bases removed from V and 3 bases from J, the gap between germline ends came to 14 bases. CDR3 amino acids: CASSPGGRDYEQYF. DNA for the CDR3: TGTGCCAGCAGCCCTGGGGGTCGGGACTACGAGCAGTACTTC. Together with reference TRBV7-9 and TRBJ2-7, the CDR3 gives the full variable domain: DTGVSQNPRHKITKRGQNVTFRCDPISEHNRLYWYRQTLGQGPEFLTYFQNEAQLEKSRLLSDRFSAERPKGSFSTLEIQRTEQGDSAMYLCASSPGGRDYEQYFGPGTRLTVT.

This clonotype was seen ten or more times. This CDR3 is CASRGQGSRTEAFF. CDR3 DNA sequence: TGTGCCAGCAGGGGACAGGGCTCTCGCACTGAAGCTTTCTTT. The V and J genes are TRBV2 and TRBJ1-1; TRBD1 matches 9 bases. The J segment lost 4 bases and the V segment lost 6 bases, leaving 6 bases of the junction unmatched. The CDR3 loop spans 14 amino acids. The V gene's germline CDR1 is SNHLY and CDR2 FYNNEI.

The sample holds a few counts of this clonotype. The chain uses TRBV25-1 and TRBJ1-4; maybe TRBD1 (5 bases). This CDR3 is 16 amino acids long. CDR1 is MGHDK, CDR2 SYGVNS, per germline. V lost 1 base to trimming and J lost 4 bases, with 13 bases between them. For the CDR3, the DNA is TGTGCCAGCAGTGAATTACGAGACAGAGATAATGAAAAACTGTTTTTT. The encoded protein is CASSELRDRDNEKLFF. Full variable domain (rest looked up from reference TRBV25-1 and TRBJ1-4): EADIYQTPRYLVIGTGKKITLECSQTMGHDKMYWYQQDPGMELHLIHYSYGVNSTEKGDLSSESTVSRIRTEHFPLTLESARPSHTSQYLCASSELRDRDNEKLFFGSGTQLSVL.

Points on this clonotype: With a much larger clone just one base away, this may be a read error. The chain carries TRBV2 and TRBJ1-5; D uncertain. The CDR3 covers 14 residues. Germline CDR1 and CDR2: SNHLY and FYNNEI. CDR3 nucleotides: TGTGCCAGCACCATGGGGTTTAGCAATCGGCCCCAGCATTTT. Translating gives CASTMGFSNRPQHF.

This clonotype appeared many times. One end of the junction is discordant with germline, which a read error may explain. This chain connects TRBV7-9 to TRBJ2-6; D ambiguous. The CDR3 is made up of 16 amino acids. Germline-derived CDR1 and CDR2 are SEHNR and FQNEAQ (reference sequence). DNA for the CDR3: TGTGCCAGCAGCTTAATATGGGTGACTGGAGCCAACGTCCTGACTTTC. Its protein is CASSLIWVTGANVLTF. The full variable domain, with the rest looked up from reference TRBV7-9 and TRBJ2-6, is DTGVSQNPRHKITKRGQNVTFRCDPISEHNRLYWYRQTLGQGPEFLTYFQNEAQLEKSRLLSDRFSAERPKGSFSTLEIQRTEQGDSAMYLCASSLIWVTGANVLTFGAGSRLTVL.

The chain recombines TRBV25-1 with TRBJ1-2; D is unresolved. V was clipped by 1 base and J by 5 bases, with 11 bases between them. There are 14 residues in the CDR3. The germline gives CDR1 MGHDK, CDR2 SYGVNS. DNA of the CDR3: TGTGCCAGCAGTGAATCGTTATTGGGATATGGCTACACCTTC. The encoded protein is CASSESLLGYGYTF.

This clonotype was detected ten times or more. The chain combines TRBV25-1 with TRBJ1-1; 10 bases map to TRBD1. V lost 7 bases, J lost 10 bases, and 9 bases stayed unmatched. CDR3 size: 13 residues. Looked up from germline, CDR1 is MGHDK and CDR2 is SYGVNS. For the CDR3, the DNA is TGTGCCAGCACCATAGACAGGGGGCAACGAGCTTTCTTT. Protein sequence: CASTIDRGQRAFF. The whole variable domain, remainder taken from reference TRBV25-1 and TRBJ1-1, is EADIYQTPRYLVIGTGKKITLECSQTMGHDKMYWYQQDPGMELHLIHYSYGVNSTEKGDLSSESTVSRIRTEHFPLTLESARPSHTSQYLCASTIDRGQRAFFGQGTRLTVV.

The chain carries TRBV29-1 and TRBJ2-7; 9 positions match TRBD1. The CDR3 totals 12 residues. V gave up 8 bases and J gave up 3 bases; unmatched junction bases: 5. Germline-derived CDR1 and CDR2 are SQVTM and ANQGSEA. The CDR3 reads CSLSDRGYEQYF. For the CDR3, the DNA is TGCAGCTTATCGGACAGGGGCTACGAGCAGTACTTC.

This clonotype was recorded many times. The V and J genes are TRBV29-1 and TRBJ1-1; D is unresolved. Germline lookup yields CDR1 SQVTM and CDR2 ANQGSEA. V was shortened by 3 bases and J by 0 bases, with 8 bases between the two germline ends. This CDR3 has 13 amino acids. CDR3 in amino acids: CSVDRRLNTEAFF. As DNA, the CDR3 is TGCAGCGTTGACCGCCGGTTGAACACTGAAGCTTTCTTT.

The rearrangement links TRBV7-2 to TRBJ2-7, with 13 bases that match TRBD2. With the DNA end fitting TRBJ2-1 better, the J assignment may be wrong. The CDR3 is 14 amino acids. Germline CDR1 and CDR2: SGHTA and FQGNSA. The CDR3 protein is CASSRTSGSNEQFF. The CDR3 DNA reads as TGTGCCAGCAGCCGGACTAGCGGGAGTAATGAGCAGTTCTTC.

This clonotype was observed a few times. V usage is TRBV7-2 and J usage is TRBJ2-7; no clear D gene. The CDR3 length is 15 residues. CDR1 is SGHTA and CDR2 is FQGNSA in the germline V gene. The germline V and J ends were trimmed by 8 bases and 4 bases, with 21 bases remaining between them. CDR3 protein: CASLPGPDPVYEQYF. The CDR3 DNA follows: TGTGCCAGCCTCCCCGGACCCGACCCAGTATACGAGCAGTACTTC.

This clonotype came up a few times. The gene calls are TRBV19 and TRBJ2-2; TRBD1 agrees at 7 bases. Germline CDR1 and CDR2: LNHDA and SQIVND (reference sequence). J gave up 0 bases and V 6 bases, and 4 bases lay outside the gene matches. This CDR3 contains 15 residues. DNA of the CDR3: TGTGCCAGTAGGATCGGGACAGCGAACACCGGGGAGCTGTTTTTT. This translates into CASRIGTANTGELFF. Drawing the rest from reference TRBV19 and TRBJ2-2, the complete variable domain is DGGITQSPKYLFRKEGQNVTLSCEQNLNHDAMYWYRQDPGQGLRLIYYSQIVNDFQKGDIAEGYSVSREKKESFPLTVTSAQKNPTAFYLCASRIGTANTGELFFGEGSRLTVL.

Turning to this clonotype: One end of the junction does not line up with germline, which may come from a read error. The CDR3 DNA is TGTGCCAGCAGCCCGGACTTCTCTGGGAACACCATATATTTT. It yields the protein CASSPDFSGNTIYF. The chain links TRBV7-2 to TRBJ1-3; D is ambiguous. The CDR3 length is 14 residues. Germline V CDR1 and CDR2: SGHTA, FQGNSA.

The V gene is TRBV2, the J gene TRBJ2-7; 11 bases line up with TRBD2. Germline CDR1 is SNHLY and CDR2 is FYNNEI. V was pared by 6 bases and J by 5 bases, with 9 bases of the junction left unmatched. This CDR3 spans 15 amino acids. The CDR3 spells CASSPFSGRANEQYF. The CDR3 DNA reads TGTGCCAGCAGCCCATTTAGCGGGAGGGCCAACGAGCAGTACTTC.

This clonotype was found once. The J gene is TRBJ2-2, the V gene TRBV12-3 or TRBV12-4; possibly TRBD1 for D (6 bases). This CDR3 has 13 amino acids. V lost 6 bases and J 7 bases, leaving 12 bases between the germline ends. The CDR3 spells CASRPTGIGELFF. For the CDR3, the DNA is TGTGCCAGCAGACCTACAGGGATCGGGGAGCTGTTTTTT.

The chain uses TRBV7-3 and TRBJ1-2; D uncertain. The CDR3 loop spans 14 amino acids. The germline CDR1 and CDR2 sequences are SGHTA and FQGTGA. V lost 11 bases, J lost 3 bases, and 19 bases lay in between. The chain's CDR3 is CAWGEGGRYYGYTF. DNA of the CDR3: TGTGCCTGGGGTGAGGGCGGAAGATACTATGGCTACACCTTC.

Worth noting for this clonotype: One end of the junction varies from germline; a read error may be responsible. As DNA, the CDR3 is TGCAGCGTTACCACAGGGGCCGGATCCTCCGAGCAGTACTTC. Its protein is CSVTTGAGSSEQYF. V usage is TRBV29-1 and J usage is TRBJ2-7; 7 nucleotides agree with TRBD1. Germline CDR1 reads SQVTM; CDR2 reads ANQGSEA. The CDR3 is 14 residues long.